This T cell receptor (beta chain) was sequenced for a study of cytomegalovirus exposure and HLA in healthy donors. Points from the study as a whole: Most observed TCR sequences were rare, whereas some public TCRs were detected in many donors.

Separation from the roughly 670-subject first cohort characterized the roughly 120-subject validation cohort, to which the donors belonged. The V end was cut by 10 bases, the J end by 5 bases, with 12 bases between. This CDR3 comprises 12 residues. Germline V lookup: CDR1 MDHEN, CDR2 SYDVKM. With respect to this clone: Its antigen is still unknown.

TCRdb's table, derived via immunoSEQ multiplex PCR, lists solely in-frame clones and lacks some. The profile shows around 120,000 clones, 86% of them singletons. The V call is TRBV28, the J call TRBJ1-5; possible D gene TRBD1, 5 bases. The sample comprised PBMCs. This sequence was found in a man between 18 and 35 years old in good health and CMV-seronegative. The CDR3 DNA reads as TGTGCCATCCTAGCGGGGGATCAGCCCCAGCATTTT. Its translation: CAILAGDQPQHF.